Listed below are T cell receptor beta chains from one sample, sequenced in a study of T cell responses to AZD1222 COVID-19 vaccine. Generated by immunoSEQ multiplex PCR, the TCRdb table keeps only in-frame clones and is missing some. The table has around 120,000 clones, around 93% seen once. The material sequenced was peripheral blood, taken 28 days after the second AZD1222 dose. These receptor sequences come from an adult who received the AZD1222 COVID-19 vaccine. CDR3s include the opening cysteine and the closing phenylalanine or tryptophan. The order of the fields is clone size, J gene, D gene, V gene, CDR3 DNA, CDR3 protein. A D gene is named only where the DNA matches it firmly. Clone sizes are given selectively: once, few, many, or a class where the clone is expanded.

size: NA
J: TRBJ1-1
D: NA
V: TRBV18
DNA: TGTGCCAGCTCACCACTAGAACTGACAGGCGCTTTCTTT
CDR3: CASSPLELTGAFF

size: NA
J: TRBJ2-1
D: NA
V: TRBV14
DNA: TGTGCCAGCAGCCAAGATGGGGGCCTTATAGCGATCTACAATGAGCAGTTCTTC
CDR3: CASSQDGGLIAIYNEQFF

size: NA
J: TRBJ2-7
D: NA
V: TRBV5-6
DNA: TGTGCCAGCAGCTTGTTTGGTAACGAGCAGTACTTC
CDR3: CASSLFGNEQYF

size: NA
J: TRBJ2-7
D: TRBD1
V: TRBV28
DNA: TGTGCCAGCAGTTTGTATTTCGGGACAGGGTCTTCCTACGAGCAGTACTTC
CDR3: CASSLYFGTGSSYEQYF

size: NA
J: TRBJ1-6
D: NA
V: TRBV7-2
DNA: TGTGCCAGCAGCGGCTGGGGATCACCCCTCCACTTT
CDR3: CASSGWGSPLHF

size: NA
J: TRBJ1-1
D: NA
V: TRBV5-4
DNA: TGTGCCAGCAGCTTGTCCGGGGGCAGGAAGTGGACTGAAGCTTTCTTT
CDR3: CASSLSGGRKWTEAFF

size: NA
J: TRBJ1-5
D: TRBD1
V: TRBV28
DNA: TGTGCCAGCAGTTTTAACAGGGGGCTCAGTCAGCCCCAGCATTTT
CDR3: CASSFNRGLSQPQHF

size: NA
J: TRBJ2-2
D: NA
V: TRBV2
DNA: TGTGCCAGCAACCGGGATACAAACACCGGGGAGCTGTTTTTT
CDR3: CASNRDTNTGELFF

size: NA
J: TRBJ1-1
D: NA
V: TRBV5-1
DNA: TGCGCCAGCAGCCCCCAGGGAATGAACACTGAAGCTTTCTTT
CDR3: CASSPQGMNTEAFF

size: once
J: TRBJ1-1
D: NA
V: TRBV12-3/TRBV12-4
DNA: TGTGCCAGCAGTTTCAGTGCTTGGGCTTTCTTT
CDR3: CASSFSAWAFF

size: NA
J: TRBJ2-3
D: TRBD1
V: TRBV6-1
DNA: TGTGCCAGCAGTGGAAGGCCCGGGACAGGGGAGACAGATACGCAGTATTTT
CDR3: CASSGRPGTGETDTQYF

size: NA
J: TRBJ1-1
D: NA
V: TRBV7-6
DNA: TGTGCCAGCAGCTCTCATGACGGGTGGACTGAAGCTTTCTTT
CDR3: CASSSHDGWTEAFF

size: NA
J: TRBJ2-7
D: NA
V: TRBV3-1/TRBV3-2
DNA: TGTGCCAGCAGCCGGCAGGGTGCGGGCGAGCAGTACTTC
CDR3: CASSRQGAGEQYF

size: NA
J: TRBJ2-1
D: TRBD2
V: TRBV19
DNA: TGTGCCAGTAGTATGCCCGGGACTAGCGGGAGGATAGGTGAGCAGTTCTTC
CDR3: CASSMPGTSGRIGEQFF

size: once
J: TRBJ2-5
D: NA
V: TRBV5-6
DNA: TGTGCCAGCAGTGGACTGAGTCTAGAGACCCAGTACTTC
CDR3: CASSGLSLETQYF

size: NA
J: TRBJ1-6
D: TRBD1
V: TRBV5-8
DNA: TGTGCCAGCAGCCTAGGGACAGGGTCGAACTATAATTCACCCCTCCACTTT
CDR3: CASSLGTGSNYNSPLHF

size: NA
J: TRBJ1-5
D: NA
V: TRBV7-8
DNA: TGTGCCAGCAGCTTAGTGGGGGCTGGGGGCAATCAGCCCCAGCATTTT
CDR3: CASSLVGAGGNQPQHF

size: NA
J: TRBJ2-7
D: NA
V: TRBV6-2/TRBV6-3
DNA: TGTGCCAGCAGTGCAGGCTACTCCTACGAGCAGTACTTC
CDR3: CASSAGYSYEQYF

size: NA
J: TRBJ2-7
D: TRBD1
V: TRBV28
DNA: TGTGCCAGCAGTACCCGCCGGGACAGGGGTTTGTTCGAGCAGTACTTC
CDR3: CASSTRRDRGLFEQYF

size: NA
J: TRBJ2-7
D: NA
V: TRBV18
DNA: TGTGCCAGCTCACAACCACAGGGATCACTATACTCGTGGGACTACGAGCAGTACTTC
CDR3: CASSQPQGSLYSWDYEQYF

size: once
J: TRBJ1-2
D: NA
V: TRBV6-5
DNA: TGTGCCAGCAGGAACCGGGACATTTTAAATGATGGCTACACCTTC
CDR3: CASRNRDILNDGYTF

size: once
J: TRBJ1-1
D: TRBD1
V: TRBV9
DNA: TGTGCCAGCAGCCGTGGGGACAGGGCCAGGCCTGAAGCTTTCTTT
CDR3: CASSRGDRARPEAFF

size: once
J: TRBJ1-5
D: NA
V: TRBV19
DNA: TGTGCCAGTAGTATAGATTTTCAGGGCCTGAGTCGGCCCCAGCATTTT
CDR3: CASSIDFQGLSRPQHF

size: NA
J: TRBJ2-4
D: TRBD1
V: TRBV28
DNA: TGTGCCAGCAGTTTATATTCAGGGGGCGCGGGGAACATTCAGTACTTC
CDR3: CASSLYSGGAGNIQYF

size: NA
J: TRBJ2-3
D: TRBD1
V: TRBV24-1
DNA: TGTGCCACCAGCCCTACGACAGGGATAGAAGATACGCAGTATTTT
CDR3: CATSPTTGIEDTQYF

size: NA
J: TRBJ2-5
D: TRBD2
V: TRBV6-1
DNA: TGTGCCAGCAGTGAATTACGCGTTCTAGCGGGGGGACAAGAGACCCAGTACTTC
CDR3: CASSELRVLAGGQETQYF

size: NA
J: TRBJ2-7
D: NA
V: TRBV11-2
DNA: TGTGCCAGCAGCTATACGGGCTGGGACGAGCAGTACTTC
CDR3: CASSYTGWDEQYF

size: NA
J: TRBJ2-7
D: NA
V: TRBV7-8
DNA: TGTGCCAGCAGCCTGGGACGGGACGAGCAGTACTTC
CDR3: CASSLGRDEQYF

size: NA
J: TRBJ1-2
D: TRBD1
V: TRBV28
DNA: TGTGCCAGCACCATGGGACAGAACTATGGCTACACCTTC
CDR3: CASTMGQNYGYTF

size: NA
J: TRBJ1-1
D: NA
V: TRBV28
DNA: TGTGCCAGCATTAGGAACACTGAAGCTTTCTTT
CDR3: CASIRNTEAFF

size: NA
J: TRBJ2-3
D: NA
V: TRBV7-8
DNA: TGTGCCAGCAGCTTAGAGGCAGGGGTTGCTTTGGGGCGTAAAGATACGCAGTATTTT
CDR3: CASSLEAGVALGRKDTQYF

size: NA
J: TRBJ2-1
D: TRBD2
V: TRBV28
DNA: TGTGCCAGCGGAGACCCGGGAGGGAATGAGCAGTTCTTC
CDR3: CASGDPGGNEQFF

size: NA
J: TRBJ1-2
D: NA
V: TRBV29-1
DNA: TGCAGCGTTGGAGAACTTAACTATGGCTACACCTTC
CDR3: CSVGELNYGYTF

size: NA
J: TRBJ2-5
D: NA
V: TRBV5-1
DNA: TGCGCCAGCAGCTTTCAGACATCAAAGGTAGAGACCCAGTACTTC
CDR3: CASSFQTSKVETQYF

size: few
J: TRBJ2-1
D: TRBD2
V: TRBV7-2
DNA: TGTGCCAGCAGCTTAGCGGGGGGGGTTAGCGGTTACAATGAGCAGTTCTTC
CDR3: CASSLAGGVSGYNEQFF

size: NA
J: TRBJ1-3
D: NA
V: TRBV19
DNA: TGTGCCAGTAGTCCTGGGGGGAGCTCTGGAAACACCATATATTTT
CDR3: CASSPGGSSGNTIYF

size: NA
J: TRBJ1-5
D: NA
V: TRBV19
DNA: TGTGCCAGTAGCCGAATGGGAGCCTTCGGGGGCAATCAGCCCCAGCATTTT
CDR3: CASSRMGAFGGNQPQHF

size: once
J: TRBJ1-1
D: NA
V: TRBV2
DNA: TGTGCCAGCAGCGGCTGGGGCACAACCTCCACTGAAGCTTTCTTT
CDR3: CASSGWGTTSTEAFF

size: NA
J: TRBJ1-2
D: NA
V: TRBV3-1/TRBV3-2
DNA: TGTGCCAGCAGCCAAGCACAGGGTTTTCGTGGCTACACCTTC
CDR3: CASSQAQGFRGYTF

size: NA
J: TRBJ2-3
D: NA
V: TRBV14
DNA: TGTGCCAGCAGCCCGGTAGGACGGGCCCCAGATACGCAGTATTTT
CDR3: CASSPVGRAPDTQYF

size: NA
J: TRBJ2-6
D: TRBD1
V: TRBV28
DNA: TGTGCCAGCAGTTTAGGGACAGCTATCTCTGGGGCCAACGTCCTGACTTTC
CDR3: CASSLGTAISGANVLTF

size: NA
J: TRBJ1-5
D: NA
V: TRBV21-1
DNA: TGTGCCAGCAGCATCCTCGTCGAGGGAAGGAGTTATCATCAGCCCCAGCATTTT
CDR3: CASSILVEGRSYHQPQHF

size: NA
J: TRBJ2-1
D: TRBD1
V: TRBV27
DNA: TGTGCCAGCAGTTCCGGGACAGGGGGGGATGAGCAGTTCTTC
CDR3: CASSSGTGGDEQFF

size: few
J: TRBJ1-1
D: NA
V: TRBV28
DNA: TGTGCCAGCAGTCTGGCGGGGAACACTGAAGCTTTCTTT
CDR3: CASSLAGNTEAFF

size: once
J: TRBJ2-2
D: NA
V: TRBV1
DNA: TGCACCAGCAGCCCCCGTCGGACTAGCGGGTCGCACACCGGGGAGCTGTTTTTT
CDR3: CTSSPRRTSGSHTGELFF

size: NA
J: TRBJ2-5
D: NA
V: TRBV7-8
DNA: TGTGCCAGCAGCTTAAAGCCCTTATGGTCGGAGACGGACTGGGTTGAGACCCAGTACTTC
CDR3: CASSLKPLWSETDWVETQYF

size: NA
J: TRBJ2-7
D: TRBD1
V: TRBV4-2
DNA: TGTGCCAGCAGCCCCCGGGACAGGGGTTCCTACGAGCAGTACTTC
CDR3: CASSPRDRGSYEQYF

size: NA
J: TRBJ2-1
D: TRBD1
V: TRBV6-4
DNA: TGTGCCAGCAAATCGAGACAGGGGATCAATGAGCAGTTCTTC
CDR3: CASKSRQGINEQFF

size: few
J: TRBJ1-3
D: NA
V: TRBV28
DNA: TGTGCCAGCAGACAACAGGGATCTGGAAACACCATATATTTT
CDR3: CASRQQGSGNTIYF

size: NA
J: TRBJ2-7
D: NA
V: TRBV6-2/TRBV6-3
DNA: TGTGCCAGCAGCCGGACCTCCTACGAGCAGTACTTC
CDR3: CASSRTSYEQYF

size: few
J: TRBJ1-2
D: TRBD1
V: TRBV16
DNA: TGTGCCAGCAGCCAATCTTGGACAGGGCCGGGTGGCTACACCTTC
CDR3: CASSQSWTGPGGYTF

size: NA
J: TRBJ2-4
D: TRBD1
V: TRBV27
DNA: TGTGCCAGCAGTTTATCAGGGACAGGGGTGGCCAAAAACATTCAGTACTTC
CDR3: CASSLSGTGVAKNIQYF

size: NA
J: TRBJ1-2
D: NA
V: TRBV7-8
DNA: TGTGCCAGCAGCCACCGGGGGAAGGGGCCAGCTAACTATGGCTACACCTTC
CDR3: CASSHRGKGPANYGYTF